The entry below gives a single TCR beta chain sequence along with its context. Its antigen remains unidentified. Method: immunoSEQ multiplex PCR; TCRdb's copy keeps in-frame clones and lacks some. The sample holds approximately 82,000 clones, about 85% seen once. Trimming took off 0 bases at V and 4 bases at J, with 13 bases between the two ends. The CDR3 extends over 16 amino acids. Germline V gene data show CDR1 as SGDLS and CDR2 as YYNGEE. The data are from a study of OX40 agonist ivuxolimab in advanced cancers. Notes on the study in general: On average, CD8+ T cells showed a greater number of expanded clones than CD4+.

The chain recombines TRBV9 with TRBJ2-2; the D call may be TRBD1 or TRBD2 (5 bases each). Specimen: CD4+ or CD8+ T cells sorted from blood, collected in a trial of the OX40 agonist ivuxolimab. The sequence was collected from an adult with an advanced solid tumor such as melanoma, head and neck, liver or kidney cancer. The CDR3 bases are TGTGCCAGCAGCGTAGTAATAGGGACGGGCACCGGGGAGCTGTTTTTT. It specifies CASSVVIGTGTGELFF.